A single sample gave rise to the 3 T cell receptor beta chains below, sequenced in a study of blood T cells in healthy people across ages (dated by TCRdb to about 2015). The library was prepared using 5' RACE. For sequencing, an Illumina HiSeq 2500 was employed. A second 7 to 11 cycle PCR used a sample-barcoded 5' primer and a J-beta primer mix. TCRdb handled the public reads itself, with Q25 trimming in fastp and clone calling in MiXCR, and kept productive beta chains. Each CDR3 protein gets just one entry, which takes the most common genes and DNA from the rows behind it. The sample table holds roughly 900,000 distinct CDR3 sequences, of which more than 25% were seen once. Jointly, the top ten make up roughly 17% of the sample. The sample taken for sequencing was blood. The receptors were sampled from a woman of 80 years or more in good health.

This clonotype was observed at least ten times. The chain joins TRBV12-3 or TRBV12-4 to TRBJ2-4; D assignment may be TRBD1 or TRBD2 (5 bases each). Trimming removed 1 base from V and 9 bases from J, with 13 bases in between. The CDR3 contains 14 residues. CDR3 protein: CASSLVAGSSIQYF. The CDR3 bases are TGTGCCAGCAGTTTAGTGGCAGGGAGTAGCATTCAGTACTTC.

This clonotype appeared a few times. The chain combines TRBV20-1 with TRBJ2-5; TRBD2 is a possible D gene (6 bases). Germline V CDR1 and CDR2: DFQATT, SNEGSKA (reference sequence). V gave up 6 bases and J gave up 5 bases, with 19 bases separating them. The CDR3 runs 14 residues. DNA of the CDR3: TGCAGTGCGCCCACCACTAGCTTGCAGGAGACCCAGTACTTC. This codes for CSAPTTSLQETQYF.

As for this clonotype: A much bigger clone sits one base away, suggesting this may be a read error. The V call is TRBV14, the J call TRBJ2-3; no clear D. Looked up from germline, CDR1 is SGHDN and CDR2 is FVKESK. There are 16 residues in the CDR3. The CDR3 protein is CASSQETISHTDTRYF. The CDR3 DNA reads as TGTGCCAGCAGCCAAGAAACCATATCCCACACAGATACGCGGTATTTT.